This T cell receptor (beta chain) was recovered during a study of Ad26.COV2.S vaccination and SARS-CoV-2 variants (dated by TCRdb to the early 2020s). The study in broad terms: Vaccine-arm donors came from COV1001, a multicentre, randomized, double-blind, placebo-controlled phase I-IIa trial of Ad26.COV2.S in healthy adults. Ad26.COV2.S was administered intramuscularly at a dose of 5x10^10 or 1x10^11 viral particles, either as one shot or as two shots given 56 days apart. Sequencing of the TCRbeta repertoire served to evaluate the specificity and breadth of SARS-CoV-2-reactive T cell receptors following Ad26.COV2.S vaccination. A total of roughly 30 samples were included in the TCR-sequenced set, comprising roughly 19 Ad26.COV2.S vaccine recipients, 5 placebo recipients and 8 SARS-CoV-2 convalescent individuals. Participants in the trial were split at random into five groups of five each, receiving low-dose or high-dose Ad26.COV2.S once or twice, or else placebo on both occasions. Blinding of investigators to trial group allocation was maintained during experiments and outcome assessment.

As encoded in the germline V gene, CDR1 is KGHSH while CDR2 is LQKENI. The CDR3 covers 14 residues, taking in both the cysteine and the phenylalanine. Only the CDR3 portion is preserved as DNA: 42 bases, with reading frame beginning at the first base. The germline ends are 14 bases apart after V is trimmed by 5 bases and J by 4 bases. This specimen's treatment or condition label, per the study, means: 19 received Ad26.COV2.S at low or high dose, single or two shots; about five received placebo; per-sample allocation not given. Repertoires of vaccine and placebo recipients were sequenced from samples collected on day 63 after the first injection. In Cohort 1b, about 27 adults aged 18-55 years were enrolled at a single site in Boston, USA, between 29 July and 7 August 2020. Ad26.COV2.S was a replication-incompetent adenovirus type 26 vector that expressed a prefusion-stabilized SARS-CoV-2 spike protein derived from the original Wuhan strain.

Overall study outcomes, separate from this receptor: After vaccination, spike-specific CD8+ and CD4+ T cell responses were reported to show substantial breadth. According to the authors, total T cell responses may have been underestimated by the TCR breadth and depth analyses. Ad26.COV2.S recipients had higher spike-specific TCR breadth than placebo recipients (P = 0.0014). Comparing responses between vaccine doses or regimens was not something the study was powered to do. Vaccine and placebo recipients had comparable non-spike TCR breadth, which fits with the vaccine containing only spike.

The immunoSEQ Assay was the method used to sequence TCRbeta CDR3 regions. After extraction, genomic DNA underwent amplification by bias-controlled multiplex PCR, followed by high-throughput sequencing. The authors processed their data as follows. To quantify the absolute abundance of every unique TCRbeta CDR3 region, sequences were collapsed and filtered. T cell fraction was estimated by normalization of TCRbeta template counts to usable DNA, with usable DNA being measured through amplification of reference genes present in all nucleated cells. Repertoire TCRs were annotated as SARS-CoV-2-specific when V gene, CDR3 amino acid sequence and J gene were exactly matched to a known reactive TCR set. The reference SARS-CoV-2 TCR set was obtained from MIRA and was filtered for enrichment in COVID-19-positive ImmuneCODE repertoires, whereby public or cross-reactive TCRs were removed. Using the MIRA antigens, annotated TCRs were further analysed by specific ORF or by position within an ORF. Breadth was defined as the number of annotated unique rearrangements divided by the total number of unique productive rearrangements, and depth was defined as the summed frequency of the annotated unique rearrangements. Two-sided Wilcoxon rank-sum tests were applied when comparing TCR breadth between groups. Not all clones reach the TCRdb copy of this immuneACCESS table, which keeps in-frame sequences only. Checked studies attribute under half of the gap to unresolved V genes and leave the rest unexplained. V and J calls and clone size come straight from that table; D and trimming were deduced from the DNA. The sample profile shows about 680,000 clones; approximately 88% of them were found once. Of the sample, over 1.3% is held by the ten largest clones.

Points on this clone: What this receptor recognizes is not known. No base-level quality is on record; no much larger clone is a single base apart.

The sample here was peripheral blood, taken in a trial of Ad26.COV2.S vaccine versus placebo. The chain employs TRBV18 and TRBJ1-2; tentative D gene TRBD1, with 6 bases matching. The TCR originated in a person between 18 and 60 years old who received the Ad26.COV2.S COVID-19 vaccine or a placebo. The CDR3 sequence is CASSSGGHPYGYTF. The DNA sequence reads TGTGCCAGCTCATCGGGGGGCCACCCCTATGGCTACACCTTC.